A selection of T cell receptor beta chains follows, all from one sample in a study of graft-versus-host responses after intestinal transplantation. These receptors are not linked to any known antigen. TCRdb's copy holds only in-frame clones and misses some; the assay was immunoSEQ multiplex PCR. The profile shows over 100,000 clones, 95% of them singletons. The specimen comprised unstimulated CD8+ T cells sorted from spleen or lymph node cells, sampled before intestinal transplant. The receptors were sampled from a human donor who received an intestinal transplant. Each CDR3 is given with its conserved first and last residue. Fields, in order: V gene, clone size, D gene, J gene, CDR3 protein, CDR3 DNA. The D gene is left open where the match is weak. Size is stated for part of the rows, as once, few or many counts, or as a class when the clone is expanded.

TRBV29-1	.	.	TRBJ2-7	CSVELDSYEQYF	TGCAGCGTTGAATTGGACAGCTACGAGCAGTACTTC
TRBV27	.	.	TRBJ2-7	CASRDTGHEQYF	TGTGCCAGCAGGGATACGGGGCACGAGCAGTACTTC
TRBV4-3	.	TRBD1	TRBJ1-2	CASSQDTGAGGSGYTF	TGCGCCAGCAGCCAAGATACGGGTGCAGGGGGCTCTGGCTACACCTTC
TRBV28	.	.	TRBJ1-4	CASSLGGGNEKLFF	TGTGCCAGCAGTTTAGGAGGGGGGAATGAAAAACTGTTTTTT
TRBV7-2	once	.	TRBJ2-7	CASSYLGNEQYF	TGTGCCAGCAGCTATCTAGGGAACGAGCAGTACTTC
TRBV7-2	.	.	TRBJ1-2	CAGDQLDNYGYTF	TGTGCCGGAGACCAGCTCGATAACTATGGCTACACCTTC
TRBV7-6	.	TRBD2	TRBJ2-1	CASSLVEREGPYNEQFF	TGTGCCAGCAGCTTAGTGGAGCGGGAGGGCCCCTACAATGAGCAGTTCTTC
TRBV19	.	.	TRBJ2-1	CASSIVGFNNEQFF	TGTGCCAGTAGTATAGTGGGATTCAACAATGAGCAGTTCTTC
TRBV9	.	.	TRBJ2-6	CASSVEGSGANVLTF	TGTGCCAGCAGCGTAGAAGGGTCTGGGGCCAACGTCCTGACTTTC
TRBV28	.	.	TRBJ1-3	CASSLEGFGNTIYF	TGTGCCAGCAGTTTGGAAGGTTTTGGAAACACCATATATTTT
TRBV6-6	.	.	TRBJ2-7	CASSFDISYEQYF	TGTGCCAGCAGTTTTGACATATCCTACGAGCAGTACTTC
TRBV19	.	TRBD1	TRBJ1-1	CASILQGANTEAFF	TGTGCCAGTATTTTACAGGGGGCTAACACTGAAGCTTTCTTT
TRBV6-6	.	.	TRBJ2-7	CASGGEQYF	TGTGCCAGCGGCGGGGAGCAGTACTTC
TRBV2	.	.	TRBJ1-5	CASSFPSGSNQPQHF	TGTGCCAGCAGCTTTCCTTCTGGAAGCAATCAGCCCCAGCATTTT
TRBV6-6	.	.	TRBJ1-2	CASSYPGQGYYTF	TGTGCCAGCAGTTACCCCGGCCAGGGGTACTACACCTTC
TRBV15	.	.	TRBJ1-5	CATSRDGGSNQPQHF	TGTGCCACCAGCAGAGATGGGGGTAGCAATCAGCCCCAGCATTTT
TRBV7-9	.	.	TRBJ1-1	CASSLLGPNTEAFF	TGTGCCAGCAGCTTATTGGGCCCGAACACTGAAGCTTTCTTT
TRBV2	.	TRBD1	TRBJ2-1	CASSEGWQGAPGEQFF	TGTGCCAGCAGTGAAGGTTGGCAGGGGGCGCCCGGTGAGCAGTTCTTC
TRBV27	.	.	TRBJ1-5	CASSLAPWQPQHF	TGTGCCAGCAGTTTAGCCCCCTGGCAGCCCCAGCATTTT
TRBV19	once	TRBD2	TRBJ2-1	CASSMSSGLSYNEQFF	TGTGCCAGTAGTATGTCTAGCGGACTCTCCTACAATGAGCAGTTCTTC
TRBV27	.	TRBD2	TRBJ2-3	CASSFRLAGGPDTQYF	TGTGCCAGCAGTTTTCGACTAGCGGGAGGGCCAGATACGCAGTATTTT
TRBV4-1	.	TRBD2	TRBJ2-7	CASSQDSAGDEQYF	TGCGCCAGCAGCCAAGATTCAGCGGGAGACGAGCAGTACTTC
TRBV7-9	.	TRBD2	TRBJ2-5	CASSRSSGRETQYF	TGTGCCAGCAGCCGGTCTAGCGGGAGAGAGACCCAGTACTTC
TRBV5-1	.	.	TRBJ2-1	CASSLRPEGGSRNEQFF	TGCGCCAGCAGCTTACGACCGGAGGGGGGCTCGAGGAATGAGCAGTTCTTC
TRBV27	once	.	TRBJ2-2	CAVRANTGELFF	TGTGCCGTCCGAGCGAACACCGGGGAGCTGTTTTTT
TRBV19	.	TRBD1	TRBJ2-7	CASSTSTGDSYEQYF	TGTGCCAGTAGTACTTCGACAGGGGATTCCTACGAGCAGTACTTC
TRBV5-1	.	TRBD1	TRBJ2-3	CASSFTGGIRTDTQYF	TGCGCCAGCAGCTTTACAGGGGGCATTCGCACAGATACGCAGTATTTT
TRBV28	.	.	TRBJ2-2	CASTVPGLENTGELFF	TGTGCCAGCACCGTCCCAGGGTTAGAGAACACCGGGGAGCTGTTTTTT
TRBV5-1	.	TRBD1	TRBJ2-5	CASSLGWDSLGETQYF	TGCGCCAGCAGCTTGGGCTGGGACAGCCTGGGGGAGACCCAGTACTTC
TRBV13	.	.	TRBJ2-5	CASSPPRIQETQYF	TGTGCCAGCAGCCCGCCCCGGATCCAAGAGACCCAGTACTTC
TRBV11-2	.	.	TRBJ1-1	CASSLGTKGAFF	TGTGCCAGCAGCCTAGGGACCAAGGGTGCTTTCTTT
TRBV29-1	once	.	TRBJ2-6	CSVEPLSHSGANVLTF	TGCAGCGTGGAACCCCTTTCCCACTCTGGGGCCAACGTCCTGACTTTC